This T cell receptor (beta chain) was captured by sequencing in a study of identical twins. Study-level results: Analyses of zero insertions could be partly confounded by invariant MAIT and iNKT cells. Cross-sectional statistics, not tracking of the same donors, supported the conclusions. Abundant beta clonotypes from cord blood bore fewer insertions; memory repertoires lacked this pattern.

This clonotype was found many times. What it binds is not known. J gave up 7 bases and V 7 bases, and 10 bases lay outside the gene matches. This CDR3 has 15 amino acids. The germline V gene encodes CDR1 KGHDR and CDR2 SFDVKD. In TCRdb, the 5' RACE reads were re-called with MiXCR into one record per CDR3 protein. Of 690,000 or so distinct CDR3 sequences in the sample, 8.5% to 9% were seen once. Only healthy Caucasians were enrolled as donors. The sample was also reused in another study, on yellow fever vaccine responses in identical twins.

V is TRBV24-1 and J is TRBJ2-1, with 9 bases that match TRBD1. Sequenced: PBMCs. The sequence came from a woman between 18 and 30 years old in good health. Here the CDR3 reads CATRANRGPRNEQFF. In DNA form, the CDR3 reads TGTGCCACCAGAGCGAACAGGGGGCCCAGGAATGAGCAGTTCTTC.